This T cell receptor (beta chain) was documented in a study of post-analysis software for immune sequencing data (dated by TCRdb to the mid-2010s). About the study as a whole: Recorded disease courses included relapsing-remitting, secondary progressive and progressive-relapsing multiple sclerosis, with some patients lacking subtype annotation. The multiple sclerosis patient repertoires were compared with 10 or so previously published healthy control repertoires from donors aged about 6 to 28 years. A subset of samples was prepared in parallel using single-end sample barcoding, then pooled and co-amplified after Illumina adapter ligation. The research as a whole found: Direct clustering with F measure showed strong co-clustering of samples prepared in the same batch, prompting a batch-effect correction. Significantly lower normalized Chao1 diversity was found in multiple sclerosis patients than in controls, suggesting substantial peripheral T-cell clonal expansion. Significantly higher frequencies in patients than in controls were found for roughly five TRBV segments, including TRBV5-6, TRBV5-1 and TRBV20-1. The multiple sclerosis patient group was slightly younger than the control group.

With regard to this clonotype: It has no known antigen specificity. Base qualities are not provided; no much larger clone lies one nucleotide away.

Library generation was performed with PCR. The sequencing machine was an Illumina HiSeq 2500. Unique molecular identifiers were incorporated into TCR beta cDNA libraries to reduce PCR and sequencing biases. Per 1 to 10 million input T cells, 500,000 or so cDNA molecules were obtained, such that each molecule approximated one T cell. The patient libraries were prepared and sequenced with the same protocol used for the earlier healthy control dataset. Within a given batch, samples were prepared together, multiplexed and sequenced on the same HiSeq lane. Turning to the authors' computational methods: Raw barcoded reads were processed with MIGEC, and single-read molecular identifier groups were discarded before consensus assembly and CDR3 extraction. VDJtools was used for post-analysis of the clonotype tables, and diversity was normalized by down-sampling every dataset to the size of the smallest sample. In repertoire overlap clustering, CDR3 amino acid sequences, but not nucleotide sequences, were matched to correct batch-related cross-sample contamination. TCRdb reprocessing: public reads trimmed at Q25 with fastp, clones called with MiXCR, in-frame beta chains kept. Every CDR3 protein is listed once, alongside the most common genes and DNA of its rows. The V and J calls were not made by the authors but by TCRdb's processing. The sample table records about 570,000 distinct CDR3 sequences; approximately 31% of these occur just once. Together, the top ten hold 4.5% to 7.5% of the sample.

TCR beta repertoires were profiled from peripheral blood of over 10 young patients with multiple sclerosis to demonstrate the VDJtools post-analysis software. Multiple sclerosis patients were children and adolescents aged 6 to 15 years. CDR1 is given as SGHTA and CDR2 as FQGNSA, both from the germline V gene. The CDR3 spans 16 residues, from the cysteine through the phenylalanine. Only the CDR3 DNA stays, 48 bases, in frame from base 1. The junction carries 12 bases between V and J, which are trimmed by 4 bases and 2 bases respectively. This sequence uses TRBV7-2 and TRBJ2-6, with TRBD1 tentatively as D gene (6 bases match). This receptor was taken from a girl between 2 and 17 years old with multiple sclerosis. Material for sequencing was blood. The CDR3 region: CASSSRGGTGANVLTF. The DNA sequence is given as TGTGCCAGCAGCTCAAGAGGGGGTACTGGGGCCAACGTCCTGACTTTC.